Listed here is a single T cell receptor (beta chain). With 6 bases clipped from V and 1 base from J, the junction kept 9 bases outside the gene matches. The CDR3 covers 16 residues. CDR1 SNHLY and CDR2 FYNNEI come from the germline V gene. This entry is derived from a study of blood T cell repertoires in COVID-19. Overall study: Samples representing acute and convalescent COVID-19 were sourced from the United States, Italy and Spain.

Only in-frame clones appear in the TCRdb table, and some are missing; sequencing was by immunoSEQ multiplex PCR. Of 90,000 to 120,000 clones listed, 88% were seen once; the top ten hold roughly 2.5%. This sequence joins TRBV2 and TRBJ2-5, with 9 bases that match TRBD2. What was sequenced was peripheral blood. The clonotype was recovered from a human donor in a cohort sampled during active COVID-19. CDR3 in DNA: TGTGCCAGCAGCGGAGGGGTGACTAGCGGCCAAGAGACCCAGTACTTC. This encodes CASSGGVTSGQETQYF.